This T cell receptor (beta chain) was identified in a study of blood T cell repertoires in COVID-19 (dated by TCRdb to the early 2020s). With regard to the full study: Samples from collaborators originated in the United States, Italy and Spain and spanned both the acute and convalescent phases of COVID-19. The prospective study material was composed of cDNA or gDNA derived from T cells, B-cell-depleted T cells, or PBMCs. Deeply sampled blood TCRbeta repertoires from subjects exposed to, actively infected with, or recovered from COVID-19 were included in the dataset. The repertoires were made available in a free public database intended to serve as a resource for research on the immune response to SARS-CoV-2. The samples were drawn from the first 160 participants of the ongoing ImmuneRACE study and from 1,254 subjects provided by 6 global collaborators. Sample metadata almost always included a de-identified subject ID, COVID-19 status, age in years and sex. HLA class I and class II types, where available, came from metadata supplied by the sample provider rather than from assay-based typing. Overall results and qualifications from the work: The amount of clinical and demographic metadata varied by source and participant and was provided uncurated.

TCRbeta CDR3 regions were amplified from genomic DNA by means of the immunoSEQ Assay, a bias-controlled multiplex PCR. As for how the authors treated the data: The number of nucleated cells in each sample was estimated by amplification of reference gene primers within the assay. To quantify the absolute abundance of each unique TCRbeta CDR3 rearrangement, sequence reads were collapsed and filtered. For each sample, productive Simpson clonality was calculated as the square root of Simpson's diversity index over productive rearrangements. TCRdb's version of the immuneACCESS table is confined to in-frame rearrangements and falls short of the full clone set. An unresolved V gene accounts for under half of the shortfall where checked; the remainder is of unknown origin. That table is the source of V, J and clone size, and D and trimming were worked out from the DNA. Here the sample has roughly 78,000 clones; approximately 91% occur a single time. The ten largest clonotypes hold roughly 28% of the sample.

Each collaborating institution followed its own protocols to collect whole blood in K2EDTA tubes. For TCRbeta analysis, collaborators shipped samples in one of three forms: frozen whole blood, isolated PBMCs, or DNA extracted from either of those sample types. Turning to this clone: The antigen this receptor binds is unknown. No base quality values were provided; no much bigger clone lies one nucleotide off.

This clonotype originated in a man aged 50 or older with acute or convalescent COVID-19. The sequencing input was peripheral blood.

The sequence in DNA is TGTGCCAGCAGTTACTCGACAGGGCGAGGAAACACCATATATTTT. Its protein is CASSYSTGRGNTIYF. This chain is built from TRBV6-5 and TRBJ1-3; 7 bases in the middle match TRBD1. Ends trimmed: V by 0 bases, J by 4 bases; bases unmatched to a gene: 3. The cysteine opens and the phenylalanine closes a CDR3 of 15 amino acids. Only the CDR3 portion is preserved as DNA: 45 bases, with reading frame beginning at the first base. From a lookup of the germline V gene, CDR1 and CDR2 are MNHEY and SVGAGI.